This TCR beta chain came from a study of T cells in tuberculosis. Study details: The T cells targeted glucose monomycolate, a mycobacterial lipid, via CD1B.

Sorting used thawed, overnight-rested PBMC stained with anti-CD3, a viability dye and GMM-loaded CD1B tetramer. The lipid loaded on the CD1B tetramers was C32 glucose monomycolate from Rhodococcus equi. CD14-expressing monocytes were removed from PBMC before cryopreservation and sorting. Each donor contributed some 100,000 sorted tetramer-negative cells. The germline V gene has CDR1 LNHDA and CDR2 SQIVND (reference sequence). With V trimmed by 5 bases and J by 7 bases, 8 bases remained unmatched. The CDR3 has 15 residues. TCR-alpha and TCR-beta chains were sequenced unpaired. Profiling relied on immunoSEQ multiplex PCR, and the TCRdb table lists in-frame clones only, not all of them. Among 85,000 to 90,000 clones listed, approximately 90% were seen once.

Sequenced: CD1b-GMM tetramer-negative cells sorted from PBMCs. The chain combines TRBV19 with TRBJ1-5, with 10 positions matching TRBD1. The receptor was isolated from an adult woman with latent tuberculosis. The CDR3 reads CASSVPGQGRQPQHF. CDR3 sequence (DNA): TGTGCCAGTAGTGTCCCGGGACAGGGGCGACAGCCCCAGCATTTT.